A single sample gave rise to the 21 T cell receptor beta chains below, sequenced in a study of blood T cells in healthy people across ages. The use of a sample-barcoded 5' primer and a J-beta primer mix characterized a second PCR of about 7 to 12 cycles. TCRdb passed the 5' RACE reads through MiXCR, listing each CDR3 protein once. The repertoire holds about 780,000 distinct CDR3 sequences, with under 30% as singletons. These data were also filed under a second study, of T cells of mothers and their children.

The sequencing sample was made of blood. The receptor source for this set is a boy aged 10-17 years in good health.

V is TRBV28 and J is TRBJ2-2; D possibly uses TRBD1 or TRBD2 (6 bases each). Trimming left V 6 bases short and J 9 bases short, with 20 bases between. Germline CDR1 is MDHEN and CDR2 is SYDVKM. This CDR3 contains 15 residues. CDR3 nucleotides: TGTGCCAGCAGGGAGGGGGGTGTTTATCCCAGGGAGCTGTTTTTT. Translating it yields CASREGGVYPRELFF.

V gene TRBV3-1 combines with J gene TRBJ2-7; 7 nucleotides match TRBD1. TRBJ2-1 explains the end of the DNA better; the J call may be wrong. CDR1 LGHDT and CDR2 YNNKEL come from the germline V gene (reference sequence). This CDR3 has 16 amino acids. The CDR3 loop is CASSLAGTEGYNEQFF. The CDR3 DNA reads as TGTGCCAGCAGCTTAGCCGGGACAGAGGGCTACAATGAGCAGTTCTTC.

The rearrangement links TRBV6-2 or TRBV6-3 to TRBJ2-5; 13 nucleotides match TRBD2. The germline CDR1 and CDR2 sequences are MNHEY and SVGEGT. After removal of 6 bases from V and 5 bases from J, the junction contained 12 bases not matched to a gene. The CDR3 runs to 17 residues. CDR3 protein: CASSSRVRTSGGETQYF. CDR3 coding DNA: TGTGCCAGCAGCTCACGCGTCCGGACTAGCGGGGGTGAGACCCAGTACTTC.

V is TRBV2 and J is TRBJ2-5; TRBD1 matches at 8 bases. The CDR3 consists of 14 residues. V lost 5 bases and J lost 2; bases outside the gene matches: 4. The germline V gene has CDR1 SNHLY and CDR2 FYNNEI. In nucleotides, the CDR3 is TGTGCCAGCAGTATTGACAGGGGACAAGAGACCCAGTACTTC. Its protein is CASSIDRGQETQYF.

Only a few counts were recorded for this clonotype. J is TRBJ2-5 and V is TRBV7-2, with D perhaps TRBD1 (6 bases). The V end lost 5 bases, the J end lost 5 bases, and 15 bases lay between the germline ends. Germline CDR1 and CDR2: SGHTA and FQGNSA. The CDR3 extends over 14 amino acids. CDR3 in DNA: TGTGCCAGCAGCCCGCCGGACAGTAGGGAGACCCAGTACTTC. It is translated as CASSPPDSRETQYF.

The table lists this clonotype with a few counts. The chain joins TRBV12-3 or TRBV12-4 to TRBJ2-1; D may be TRBD2 (6 bases). CDR3 length equals 11 residues. The V end lost 4 bases, the J end lost 12 bases, and 10 bases lay between the germline ends. DNA for the CDR3: TGTGCCAGCAGTTCGCGGGGATCGCAGTTCTTC. Amino acids: CASSSRGSQFF.

The J gene is TRBJ2-6, the V gene TRBV20-1; D is perhaps TRBD1 (5 bases). This CDR3 is 14 amino acids long. V was shortened by 3 bases and J by 1 base, with 7 bases between the two germline ends. The germline CDR1 and CDR2 sequences are DFQATT and SNEGSKA (reference sequence). The CDR3 DNA reads TGCAGTGCTAGCCAGGGTTCTGGGGCCAACGTCCTGACTTTC. This translates into CSASQGSGANVLTF.

The rearrangement uses TRBV3-1 and TRBJ2-5; 7 bases map to TRBD2. J was trimmed by 1 base and V by 0 bases; bases with no gene match: 5. This CDR3 comprises 16 residues. Looked up from germline, CDR1 is LGHDT and CDR2 is YNNKEL (reference sequence). CDR3 amino acids: CASSQEQRGIQETQYF. The CDR3 DNA reads TGTGCCAGCAGCCAAGAACAGCGGGGAATCCAAGAGACCCAGTACTTC.

This clonotype has only a few counts. Germline is not matched at one junction end, which may reflect a read error. The V and J genes are TRBV12-3 or TRBV12-4 and TRBJ2-7, with a weak D call TRBD2 (6 bases). This CDR3 has 14 residues. The CDR3 coding sequence is TGTACCAGCAGTTCAAGCGGAGGGACCTACGAGCAGTACTTC. As protein: CTSSSSGGTYEQYF.

J is TRBJ2-5 and V is TRBV15; tentatively, D is TRBD2 (5 bases). The closer fit of TRBJ2-7 to the DNA end suggests the J call may be wrong. The CDR3 contains 13 residues. Germline CDR1 reads LNHNV; CDR2 reads YYDKDF (reference sequence). CDR3 protein: CATTEGFPYEQYF. CDR3 in DNA: TGTGCCACCACTGAGGGCTTCCCCTACGAGCAGTACTTC.

This clonotype was detected a few times. The chain has TRBV7-9 and TRBJ2-5; 9 bases agree with TRBD2. CDR1 is SEHNR and CDR2 is FQNEAQ in the germline V gene (reference sequence). Trimming at V came to 4 bases and at J to 2 bases, leaving 5 bases not matched to a gene. The CDR3 spans 15 residues. This chain's CDR3 is CASSSLAGSQETQYF. Written as DNA, the CDR3 is TGTGCCAGCAGCTCTCTAGCGGGATCACAAGAGACCCAGTACTTC.

This chain links TRBV3-1 with TRBJ2-7, with D possibly TRBD1 on 6 matching bases. The CDR3 has 14 residues. CDR1 LGHDT and CDR2 YNNKEL come from the germline V gene (reference sequence). The V gene lost 2 bases and the J gene lost 1 base, with 9 bases spanning the gap. Written as DNA, the CDR3 is TGTGCCAGCAGCCAACTCGACAGGTCCTACGAGCAGTACTTC. It is translated as CASSQLDRSYEQYF.

The CDR3 here is CSARGDPRQPQHF. CDR3 nucleotide sequence: TGCAGTGCTAGAGGGGACCCTAGACAGCCCCAGCATTTT. The genes are TRBV20-1 and TRBJ1-5; D may be TRBD1 (5 bases). The CDR3 consists of 13 residues. V was shortened by 1 base and J by 7 bases, with 11 bases between the two germline ends. Germline V gene sequence: CDR1 DFQATT, CDR2 SNEGSKA (reference sequence).

This clonotype has more than one count but fewer than ten. The gene calls are TRBV28 and TRBJ1-1; D unclear. The CDR3 sequence is 15 residues long. V lost 5 bases and J lost 3, with 16 bases in between. Per the germline V gene, CDR1 is MDHEN and CDR2 is SYDVKM. The CDR3 bases are TGTGCCAGCAGTCCGGCCGGACGGGCTTACACTGAAGCTTTCTTT. Its translation is CASSPAGRAYTEAFF.

This clonotype was detected a few times. This chain connects TRBV20-1 to TRBJ2-7; no reliable D call. Germline CDR1 reads DFQATT; CDR2 reads SNEGSKA (reference sequence). V was clipped by 5 bases and J by 0 bases, with 11 bases between them. The CDR3 consists of 13 residues. The CDR3 is CSAPGMSSYEQYF. The CDR3 DNA sequence: TGCAGTGCTCCCGGTATGAGCTCCTACGAGCAGTACTTC.

This clonotype was detected only once. V and J are TRBV20-1 and TRBJ1-1; 9 bases map to TRBD1. Trimming removed 7 bases from V and 4 bases from J; junction bases left unmatched: 10. CDR1 DFQATT and CDR2 SNEGSKA come from the germline V gene (reference sequence). CDR3 length: 14 residues. The CDR3 is CSVVQGAQITEAFF. CDR3 bases: TGCAGTGTCGTACAGGGGGCGCAGATCACTGAAGCTTTCTTT.

The chain is built from TRBV6-5 and TRBJ2-7; D is unresolved. The CDR3 has 11 residues. Germline CDR1 and CDR2: MNHEY and SVGAGI. V dropped 5 bases and J dropped 5 bases, with 7 bases sitting between them. The CDR3 loop is CASSHQDEQYF. The CDR3 DNA is TGTGCCAGCAGTCACCAAGACGAGCAGTACTTC.

This clonotype was recorded many times. The gene calls are TRBV20-1 and TRBJ1-4; 10 nucleotides match TRBD1. V gave up 6 bases and J gave up 6 bases; unmatched junction bases: 4. The CDR3 covers 13 residues. Germline lookup yields CDR1 DFQATT and CDR2 SNEGSKA (reference sequence). CDR3 sequence (DNA): TGCAGTGCCTCGGGGACAGGGGATGAAAAACTGTTTTTT. Protein: CSASGTGDEKLFF.

A few counts support this clonotype. The rearrangement uses TRBV20-1 and TRBJ2-2; 16 nucleotides line up with TRBD2. This CDR3 spans 17 amino acids. CDR1 is DFQATT, CDR2 SNEGSKA, per germline (reference sequence). J lost 6 bases, V lost 8 bases, and 12 bases had no gene match. CDR3 amino acids: CSLNSGLAGGIAGELFF. The CDR3 DNA sequence: TGCAGTCTAAACTCGGGACTAGCGGGGGGGATCGCCGGGGAGCTGTTTTTT.

The rearrangement joins TRBV7-2 to TRBJ1-5; 7 positions agree with TRBD1. V lost 4 bases, J lost 0 bases, and 6 bases stayed unmatched. The CDR3 has 16 amino acids. The germline CDR1 and CDR2 sequences are SGHTA and FQGNSA. The CDR3 nucleotides are TGTGCCAGCAGCTCTCACAGGGGAGCTAGCAATCAGCCCCAGCATTTT. It encodes CASSSHRGASNQPQHF.

This chain connects TRBV28 to TRBJ2-6; possibly TRBD1 for D (6 bases). Trimming removed 6 bases at V and 2 bases at J, with 17 bases between. The CDR3 runs to 17 residues. CDR1 and CDR2 (germline): MDHEN, SYDVKM. The CDR3, as DNA: TGTGCCAGCAGACACCGGGACATGGAGACTGGGGCCAACGTCCTGACTTTC. Amino acids: CASRHRDMETGANVLTF.